This T cell receptor beta chain was sequenced for a study of shared clonotypes between healthy human individuals. The V gene end was trimmed by 5 bases and the J gene end by 1 base; junction bases not matched to a gene: 4. CDR1 and CDR2 from the germline V gene are SQVTM and ANQGSEA. CDR3 size: 14 residues. General study results and limits: In general, naive subsets displayed greater estimated richness than memory subsets did.

The assay was immunoSEQ multiplex PCR, and TCRdb's table has in-frame clones only and misses some. This table has roughly 2,500,000 clones, approximately 93% appearing once. This clone appeared a single time. What it binds is unknown. The origin of this receptor is a man aged 18-30 years in good health. Some clones in this sample may be carry-over from other donors' samples. Sample: naive CD4+ T cells from PBMCs. Subset in this sample: CD45RA+ positively selected. The V gene is TRBV29-1, the J gene TRBJ2-1, with 8 bases fitting TRBD2. CDR3 DNA: TGCAGCGTTAACTTAGCGGGGTCCTACAATGAGCAGTTCTTC. Its protein product is CSVNLAGSYNEQFF.